Reported below is one T cell receptor (beta chain). CDR1 and CDR2 (germline): SGHVS, FNYEAQ. The CDR3 is made up of 15 amino acids. V was cut by 3 bases and J by 5 bases, with 15 bases left in between. As handled by the study authors: Estimation of nucleated cell counts relied on the amplification of reference gene primers. Libraries were prepared by immunoSEQ multiplex PCR; TCRdb keeps only in-frame clonotypes and omits some of them. That table supplies the V and J calls and clone size; D and trimming were determined from the DNA. The table records about 670,000 clones, about 87% of them present only once. This sample is part of a study of blood T cell repertoires in COVID-19. About the research overall: The United States, Italy and Spain were the sources of the acute and convalescent COVID-19 samples. PBMCs, B-cell-depleted T cells, or T cells provided the cDNA or gDNA that made up the material.

The chain joins TRBV7-6 to TRBJ2-3; TRBD2 might be the D (5 bases). The sample consisted of peripheral blood. This TCR was recovered from a woman in her late teens or twenties with acute or convalescent COVID-19. This CDR3 reads CASSFAGRIIDTQYF. The CDR3 coding sequence is TGTGCCAGCAGCTTCGCGGGTCGGATTATAGATACGCAGTATTTT.